The entry below describes one TCR beta chain. This sample is drawn from a study of PD-L1 blockade in urothelial cancer. The CDR3 is 14 residues long. V shed 5 bases and J shed 0 bases, with 11 bases lying between them. Germline V gene lookup returns CDR1 SGHTA and CDR2 FQGNSA. Spiking each PCR with synthetic TCR analog templates was performed. This table comes from immunoSEQ multiplex PCR, and its TCRdb copy is limited to in-frame clones, with some not included. This table holds more than 60,000 clones, about 88% found once. Time point specified: peripheral blood 6 weeks after treatment start. This receptor was identified in a man aged 55 to 70 with urothelial cancer. The chain carries TRBV7-2 and TRBJ2-7; possibly TRBD2 for D (6 bases). Sequences were derived from PBMCs, sampled around atezolizumab (anti-PD-L1) treatment. The CDR3 spells CASSPGVGSYEQYF. The CDR3, as DNA: TGTGCCAGCAGCCCGGGGGTCGGCTCCTACGAGCAGTACTTC.